This is a list of T cell receptor beta chains from one sample in a study of shared clonotypes between healthy human individuals. The table came from immunoSEQ multiplex PCR; TCRdb's copy has only in-frame clones and leaves some out. The table has about 2 million clones, around 95% seen once. Sequencing was done on a sample of naive CD4+ T cells sorted from blood. The source of these receptors is a man younger than 35 in good health. CDR3s include the opening cysteine and the closing phenylalanine or tryptophan. A D gene is named only where the DNA matches it firmly. Expanded clones are given a class, and other clones once, few, many or no size at all.

V gene	D gene	clone size	J gene	CDR3 DNA	CDR3 protein
TRBV29-1	.	.	TRBJ1-3	TGCAGCGTTGATCTAGCCCCTGGAAACACCATATATTTT	CSVDLAPGNTIYF
TRBV30	.	.	TRBJ1-6	TGTGCCTGGAGTGTACGGGTGGGGGCCGACTCACCCCTCCACTTT	CAWSVRVGADSPLHF
TRBV19	.	once	TRBJ1-2	TGTGCCAGTAGTACCGGGACGTCCCTCTATGGCTACACCTTC	CASSTGTSLYGYTF
TRBV18	.	.	TRBJ1-1	TGTGCCAGCTCAGGAACGCTGGAAGCTTTCTTT	CASSGTLEAFF
TRBV7-9	.	.	TRBJ1-6	TGTGCCAGCAGCTTAGGGGGCTCACCTAATTCACCCCTCCACTTT	CASSLGGSPNSPLHF
TRBV13	.	.	TRBJ2-3	TGTGCCAGCAGCTTAGAAGGGGTTAGCACAGATACGCAGTATTTT	CASSLEGVSTDTQYF
TRBV29-1	.	.	TRBJ2-7	TGCAGCGTTGTCATTTCCGCTAAGGAGCAGTACTTC	CSVVISAKEQYF
TRBV25-1	.	.	TRBJ2-5	TGTGCCAGCTCCAATGCAGAGACCCAGTACTTC	CASSNAETQYF
TRBV7-8	TRBD1	once	TRBJ2-5	TGTGCCAGCAGCTTAGCTGGACAGGGGGCGGAGACCCAGTACTTC	CASSLAGQGAETQYF
TRBV6-1	TRBD1	.	TRBJ2-7	TGTGCCAGCAGCCAGGACAGGGCGTCCTACGAGCAGTACTTC	CASSQDRASYEQYF
TRBV14	TRBD1	.	TRBJ1-1	TGTGCCAGCAGCCAAGATGGAGGGACAGTCAACACTGAAGCTTTCTTT	CASSQDGGTVNTEAFF
TRBV6-5	TRBD1	once	TRBJ1-1	TGTGCCAGCACCCGACAGGGGGCCCCGAACACTGAAGCTTTCTTT	CASTRQGAPNTEAFF
TRBV2	.	once	TRBJ2-5	TGTGCCAGCAAAACAGGGTGGGGGCAAGAGACCCAGTACTTC	CASKTGWGQETQYF
TRBV19	TRBD1	.	TRBJ2-7	TGTGCCAGTAGTGGCCCGGGACAGGGGGCTTACGAGCAGTACTTC	CASSGPGQGAYEQYF
TRBV5-1	.	.	TRBJ2-2	TGCGCCAGCAGCTTGGCCGGCTTCTCGGACTACCCCGGGGAGCTGTTTTTT	CASSLAGFSDYPGELFF
TRBV11-3	.	few	TRBJ1-3	TGTGCCAGCAGCTTAGGTTACGGCTCTGGAAACACCATATATTTT	CASSLGYGSGNTIYF
TRBV5-1	TRBD1	.	TRBJ2-3	TGCGCCAGCAGCTACTGGGACAGTTCTAGCACAGATACGCAGTATTTT	CASSYWDSSSTDTQYF
TRBV2	.	.	TRBJ1-3	TGTGCCAGCAGTCCGGACAGCAGAAACACCATATATTTT	CASSPDSRNTIYF
TRBV6-5	.	.	TRBJ2-7	TGTGCCAGCTCCGCCCTCGAGCAGTACTTC	CASSALEQYF
TRBV16	.	.	TRBJ2-3	TGTGCCAGCAGCCAAGCAGTAGCAGATACGCAGTATTTT	CASSQAVADTQYF
TRBV6-5	.	.	TRBJ2-7	TGTGCCAGCAGTAGGGCACAGGGCCTCACCTACGAGCAGTACTTC	CASSRAQGLTYEQYF
TRBV7-6	.	.	TRBJ2-6	TGTGCCAGCAGCCCACCTTGGGGAGGGGCCAACGTCCTGACTTTC	CASSPPWGGANVLTF
TRBV11-2	.	.	TRBJ1-3	TGTGCCAGCAGTCCCGGGACGTCTGGAAACACCATATATTTT	CASSPGTSGNTIYF
TRBV30	TRBD2	.	TRBJ2-1	TGTGCCTGGTCGGGACTAGCGCCCTACAATGAGCAGTTCTTC	CAWSGLAPYNEQFF
TRBV18	.	.	TRBJ2-2	TGTGCCAGCTCACCAATACAGAAAATGAACACCGGGGAGCTGTTTTTT	CASSPIQKMNTGELFF
TRBV5-1	.	.	TRBJ2-1	TGCGCCAGCAGCTTGGCCAACCCCGCGGGCGGGGATGAGCAGTTCTTC	CASSLANPAGGDEQFF
TRBV6-1	.	.	TRBJ2-1	TGTGCCAGCAGTGAAGCAGGCAGTGCCAATGAGCAGTTCTTC	CASSEAGSANEQFF
TRBV2	.	.	TRBJ2-3	TGTGCCAGCCGTACCGGGGAATGGGCAGATACGCAGTATTTT	CASRTGEWADTQYF
TRBV4-3	.	.	TRBJ2-4	TGCGCCAGCAGCCAAGATAGTAGATCGAGGGACATTCAGTACTTC	CASSQDSRSRDIQYF
TRBV5-6	.	.	TRBJ2-2	TGTGCCAGCACCAACAGCCCGACCGGGGAGCTGTTTTTT	CASTNSPTGELFF
TRBV28	.	few	TRBJ1-6	TGTGCCACAAATACCGACAGTGGGGATTCACCCCTCCACTTT	CATNTDSGDSPLHF
TRBV2	.	once	TRBJ2-5	TGTGCCGGCAGTGAATCCGCCGGAGTAGAGACCCAGTACTTC	CAGSESAGVETQYF
TRBV6-1	.	.	TRBJ2-7	TGTGCCAGCAGTGACCCTGGCGGTAGATACGAGCAGTACTTC	CASSDPGGRYEQYF
TRBV6-5	.	.	TRBJ2-7	TGTGCCAGCAGTCCCCGGACAGACTCCTACGAGCAGTACTTC	CASSPRTDSYEQYF
TRBV10-3	TRBD2	.	TRBJ2-7	TGTGCCATCAGGGGACTAGCGGGAGTCGCCGAGCAGTACTTC	CAIRGLAGVAEQYF
TRBV10-1	.	.	TRBJ2-2	TGCGCCAGCAGCATCCAGGTCTCCACCGGGGAGCTGTTTTTT	CASSIQVSTGELFF
TRBV5-1	TRBD1	.	TRBJ2-6	TGCGCCAGCAGGTTGGACAGGAGAGACTCTGGGGCCAACGTCCTGACTTTC	CASRLDRRDSGANVLTF
TRBV19	.	.	TRBJ2-4	TGTGCCAGTAGTACAGTAGCCAAAAACATTCAGTACTTC	CASSTVAKNIQYF
TRBV11-2	.	.	TRBJ1-3	TGTGCCAGCAGTGATAGGACGACGAGCTCTGGAAACACCATATATTTT	CASSDRTTSSGNTIYF
TRBV10-3	.	.	TRBJ1-6	TGTGCCATCAGTCTGGACGGGTATAATTCACCCCTCCACTTT	CAISLDGYNSPLHF
TRBV6-1	TRBD1	.	TRBJ1-5	TGTGCCAGCAGTGATCCGGGACAGGGAGGAAATCAGCCCCAGCATTTT	CASSDPGQGGNQPQHF
TRBV15	TRBD1	.	TRBJ1-1	TGTGCCACCAGCAGCCGACAGGGGGAAGCTTTCTTT	CATSSRQGEAFF
TRBV4-3	.	.	TRBJ1-6	TGCGCCAGCAGCCAAGATCGACAGGCAAATAATTCACCCCTCCACTTT	CASSQDRQANNSPLHF